This entry lists 11 T cell receptor beta chains sequenced from one sample in a study of T cells in localized non-small cell lung cancer. Some clones are missing from TCRdb's copy, which holds only in-frame ones; the method was immunoSEQ multiplex PCR. The sample lists approximately 80,000 clones, over 75% occurring once. The input for sequencing was peripheral blood, taken before any cancer treatment. All receptors come from a female donor over 55 with stage I lung adenocarcinoma.

The genes are TRBV6-5 and TRBJ2-7; TRBD2 is a possible D gene (5 bases). Trimming cost V 2 bases and J 9 bases, with 11 bases left between them. Germline CDR1 MNHEY, CDR2 SVGAGI. The CDR3 covers 12 residues. The CDR3 protein is CASSYLEALQYF. The CDR3 nucleotides read TGTGCCAGCAGTTACCTGGAGGCCTTGCAGTACTTC.

The table lists this clone with a few counts. The chain links TRBV7-2 to TRBJ2-3; perhaps TRBD2 as D (7 bases). The V gene's germline CDR1 is SGHTA and CDR2 FQGNSA. V lost 8 bases to trimming and J lost 7 bases, with 19 bases between them. CDR3 length equals 14 residues. DNA of the CDR3: TGTGCCAGCCGGCTTCGGGGGGCCTCACATACGCAGTATTTT. This sequence encodes CASRLRGASHTQYF. The full variable domain, in which reference TRBV7-2 and TRBJ2-3 provide the parts outside the CDR3, is GAGVSQSPSNKVTEKGKDVELRCDPISGHTALYWYRQSLGQGLEFLIYFQGNSAPDKSGLPSDRFSAERTGGSVSTLTIQRTQQEDSAVYLCASRLRGASHTQYFGPGTRLTVL.

The chain links TRBV28 to TRBJ2-3; D uncertain. The CDR3 is 11 amino acids. The germline V gene encodes CDR1 MDHEN and CDR2 SYDVKM. Between the trimmed V and J ends, which lost 6 bases and 7 bases, there was a span of 8 bases. CDR3 bases: TGTGCCAGCAGCACTCTATATACGCAGTATTTT. It yields the protein CASSTLYTQYF. The full variable domain, in which reference TRBV28 and TRBJ2-3 provide the parts outside the CDR3, is DVKVTQSSRYLVKRTGEKVFLECVQDMDHENMFWYRQDPGLGLRLIYFSYDVKMKEKGDIPEGYSVSREKKERFSLILESASTNQTSMYLCASSTLYTQYFGPGTRLTVL.

The rearrangement uses TRBV19 and TRBJ2-6; D is unclear. The CDR3 extends over 16 amino acids. V dropped 4 bases and J dropped 1 base, with 11 bases sitting between them. Germline CDR1 reads LNHDA; CDR2 reads SQIVND (reference sequence). The CDR3 is CASSKISLSGANVLTF. The CDR3 DNA follows: TGTGCCAGTAGTAAAATCTCCCTGTCTGGGGCCAACGTCCTGACTTTC.

This clone appeared once. V gene TRBV10-3 combines with J gene TRBJ2-5; no clear D. CDR1 and CDR2 from the germline V gene are ENHRY and SYGVKD. V lost 11 bases and J 2 bases, leaving 15 bases between the germline ends. CDR3 length: 13 residues. CDR3 sequence reads: CAAMAGLQETQYF. As DNA, the CDR3 is TGTGCCGCTATGGCCGGGTTACAAGAGACCCAGTACTTC.

V usage is TRBV7-2 and J usage is TRBJ2-7; 11 bases are a match to TRBD2. V gave up 6 bases and J gave up 1 base; unmatched junction bases: 8. Germline values: CDR1 SGHTA, CDR2 FQGNSA. The CDR3 totals 16 residues. CDR3 DNA: TGTGCCAGCAGTCGTCGCACTAGCGGGAGTTCCTACGAGCAGTACTTC. Amino acid sequence: CASSRRTSGSSYEQYF. Supplemented by reference TRBV7-2 and TRBJ2-7, the full variable domain reads GAGVSQSPSNKVTEKGKDVELRCDPISGHTALYWYRQSLGQGLEFLIYFQGNSAPDKSGLPSDRFSAERTGGSVSTLTIQRTQQEDSAVYLCASSRRTSGSSYEQYFGPGTRLTVT.

V and J are TRBV19 and TRBJ2-1, with D perhaps TRBD2 (5 bases). Trimming left V 6 bases short and J 2 bases short, with 20 bases between. The CDR3 is 17 amino acids. Germline lookup yields CDR1 LNHDA and CDR2 SQIVND (reference sequence). The CDR3 coding sequence is TGTGCCAGTAGCCAGGACGGAAACCGGGGAGCCTACAATGAGCAGTTCTTC. Encoded protein: CASSQDGNRGAYNEQFF.

This clone has a single count. The CDR3 here is CASSAEGTSGTFPTNYEQYF. The CDR3 DNA is TGTGCCAGCAGCGCCGAGGGGACTAGCGGGACCTTCCCCACCAACTACGAGCAGTACTTC. The V gene is TRBV9, the J gene TRBJ2-7, with 13 positions matching TRBD2. The germline V gene has CDR1 SGDLS and CDR2 YYNGEE. The trim removed 3 bases at V and 3 bases at J, leaving 18 bases unmatched. CDR3 length: 20 amino acids.

V usage is TRBV9 and J usage is TRBJ2-5, with D perhaps matching TRBD2 (6 bases). The CDR3 is 14 amino acids. CDR1 is SGDLS and CDR2 is YYNGEE in the germline V gene. Trimming shortened V by 0 bases and J by 5 bases, and 11 bases separated the two germline ends. As DNA, the CDR3 is TGTGCCAGCAGCGTAGGACTAGTAGGGGAGACCCAGTACTTC. This encodes CASSVGLVGETQYF.

CDR3 region: CASARTGQEKLFF. CDR3 bases: TGTGCCAGTGCCCGGACAGGGCAGGAAAAACTGTTTTTT. The chain couples TRBV19 to TRBJ1-4; 8 bases are shared with TRBD1. After removal of 8 bases from V and 8 bases from J, the junction contained 7 bases not matched to a gene. The germline V gene encodes CDR1 LNHDA and CDR2 SQIVND (reference sequence). The CDR3 runs 13 residues.

CDR3 nucleotides: TGCAGTGCTAGTCCTAGGAATGAGCAGTTCTTC. This sequence encodes CSASPRNEQFF. The chain uses TRBV20-1 and TRBJ2-1; D gene ambiguous. The CDR3 runs 11 residues. V was clipped by 3 bases and J by 7 bases, with 7 bases between them. CDR1 is DFQATT and CDR2 is SNEGSKA in the germline V gene (reference sequence).